A single sample is the source of the 11 T cell receptor beta chains below, sequenced in a study of early T cells in non-severe SARS-CoV-2 infection. TCRdb processed the 5' RACE reads anew with MiXCR; each CDR3 protein has one entry. The table includes around 98,000 distinct CDR3 sequences, 9.5% to 12% detected once. The sequencing input was whole blood. The receptors originated from an adult who was a healthcare worker with PCR-confirmed SARS-CoV-2 infection or an uninfected control (not recorded which).

The chain joins TRBV28 to TRBJ1-1; TRBD1 matches at 7 bases. V shed 8 bases and J 3 bases; nucleotides not matched to a gene: 15. The germline gives CDR1 MDHEN, CDR2 SYDVKM. The CDR3 totals 16 residues. CDR3 DNA sequence: TGTGCCAGCCCGGGACAGAACGATCGAGTGGACACTGAAGCTTTCTTT. It specifies CASPGQNDRVDTEAFF.

The chain couples TRBV20-1 to TRBJ2-5; D may correspond to TRBD1 or TRBD2 (7 bases each). The CDR3 sequence is 15 residues long. Germline V gene sequence: CDR1 DFQATT, CDR2 SNEGSKA (reference sequence). Trimming left V 5 bases short and J 0 bases short, with 16 bases between. The DNA of the CDR3 is TGCAGTGCTCCGAGCGGGACAGCAAACCAAGAGACCCAGTACTTC. This gives the protein CSAPSGTANQETQYF.

In this sample, this clonotype turned up many times. An end of the junction does not agree with germline; a read error may underlie this. The rearrangement uses TRBV5-5 and TRBJ2-2; the D gene is possibly TRBD2 (5 bases). The CDR3 has 13 residues. The V gene's germline CDR1 is SGHKS and CDR2 YYEKEE (reference sequence). In DNA form, the CDR3 reads TGTGCCAGCAGCTTTCTCTGGACCGGGGAGCTTTTTTTT. It encodes CASSFLWTGELFF.

This clonotype was found many times. This chain links TRBV29-1 with TRBJ2-4; D is possibly TRBD1 (5 bases). The V gene's germline CDR1 is SQVTM and CDR2 ANQGSEA. CDR3 size: 12 residues. Trimming shortened V by 1 base and J by 10 bases, and 11 bases separated the two germline ends. The CDR3 DNA sequence: TGCAGCGTTGAAGGGGAAGGGGCAATTCAGTACTTC. Its translation: CSVEGEGAIQYF.

This clonotype was recorded many times. The gene calls are TRBV2 and TRBJ2-1, with TRBD2 matching 8 bases. V gave up 4 bases and J gave up 6 bases; unmatched junction bases: 5. CDR3 length: 14 residues. CDR1 SNHLY and CDR2 FYNNEI come from the germline V gene. The CDR3 loop is CASSGLAGFNEQFF. DNA for the CDR3: TGTGCCAGCAGTGGCCTAGCGGGCTTCAATGAGCAGTTCTTC.

This clonotype has ten or more counts. The rearrangement uses TRBV29-1 and TRBJ1-5; possible D gene TRBD1, 6 bases. The germline V gene has CDR1 SQVTM and CDR2 ANQGSEA. Trimming removed 4 bases from V and 3 bases from J, with 10 bases in between. This CDR3 spans 13 amino acids. CDR3 in DNA: TGCAGCGTTGCCAGGGGATCCAATCAGCCCCAGCATTTT. Its translation is CSVARGSNQPQHF.

This clonotype came up many times. The chain joins TRBV6-5 to TRBJ1-3; D gene uncertain. CDR1 MNHEY and CDR2 SVGAGI come from the germline V gene. V was shortened by 6 bases and J by 0 bases, with 12 bases between the two germline ends. The CDR3 spans 15 residues. CDR3 in DNA: TGTGCCAGCAGAGAGTACCCATTCTCTGGAAACACCATATATTTT. Its protein is CASREYPFSGNTIYF.

This clonotype appeared many times. V and J are TRBV9 and TRBJ1-4; perhaps TRBD1 as D (6 bases). CDR3 length: 13 residues. The V end lost 1 base, the J end lost 8 bases, and 9 bases lay between the germline ends. The germline V gene has CDR1 SGDLS and CDR2 YYNGEE. The CDR3 sequence is CASSVQGKEKLFF. The CDR3 DNA reads TGTGCCAGCAGCGTACAGGGGAAGGAAAAACTGTTTTTT.

This clonotype was seen more than once but under ten times. The chain couples TRBV14 to TRBJ2-3, with D perhaps matching TRBD2 (6 bases). V lost 8 bases and J 4 bases, leaving 19 bases between the germline ends. In germline, CDR1 is SGHDN, CDR2 FVKESK. The CDR3 covers 15 residues. CDR3 DNA sequence: TGTGCCAGCTCCTCAGCGGAGGGAGAATCAGATACGCAGTATTTT. It translates to CASSSAEGESDTQYF.

The chain recombines TRBV7-8 with TRBJ1-2; 11 nucleotides agree with TRBD1. With 5 bases clipped from V and 6 bases from J, the junction kept 2 bases outside the gene matches. CDR3 length: 13 residues. Germline V gene data show CDR1 as SGHVS and CDR2 as FQNEAQ. The CDR3 DNA is TGTGCCAGCAGCCTGGACAGGGGGCATGGCTACACCTTC. This gives the protein CASSLDRGHGYTF.

This clonotype was detected many times. The rearrangement joins TRBV5-4 to TRBJ2-3, with TRBD1 matching 7 bases. The V gene end was trimmed by 4 bases and the J gene end by 4 bases; junction bases not matched to a gene: 15. The length of the CDR3 is 17 residues. Germline V lookup: CDR1 SGHNT, CDR2 YYREEE (reference sequence). CDR3 protein: CASSAPTGPLVSDTQYF. CDR3 coding DNA: TGTGCCAGCAGCGCCCCGACAGGGCCCCTTGTATCAGATACGCAGTATTTT. Variable domain in full (rest from reference TRBV5-4 and TRBJ2-3): ETGVTQSPTHLIKTRGQQVTLRCSSQSGHNTVSWYQQALGQGPQFIFQYYREEENGRGNFPPRFSGLQFPNYSSELNVNALELDDSALYLCASSAPTGPLVSDTQYFGPGTRLTVL.